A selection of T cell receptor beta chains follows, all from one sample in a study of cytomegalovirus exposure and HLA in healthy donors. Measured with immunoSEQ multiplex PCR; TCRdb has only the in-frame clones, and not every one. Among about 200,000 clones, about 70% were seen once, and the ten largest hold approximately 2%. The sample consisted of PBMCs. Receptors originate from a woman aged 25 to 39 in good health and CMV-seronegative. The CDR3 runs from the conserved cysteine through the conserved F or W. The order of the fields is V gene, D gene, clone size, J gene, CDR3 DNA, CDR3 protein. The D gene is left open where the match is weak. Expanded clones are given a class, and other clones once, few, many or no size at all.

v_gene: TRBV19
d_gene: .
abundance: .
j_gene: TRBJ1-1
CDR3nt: TGTGCCAGTATGGCCCAGTACACTGAAGCTTTCTTT
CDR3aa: CASMAQYTEAFF

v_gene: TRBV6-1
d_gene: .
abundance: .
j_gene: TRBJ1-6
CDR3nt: TGTGCCAGCATTGCTAGGGACTACTCACCCCTCCACTTT
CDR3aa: CASIARDYSPLHF

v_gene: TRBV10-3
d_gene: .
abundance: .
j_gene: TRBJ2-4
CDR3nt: TGTGCCCCTCCCTCGCGAGCCAAAAACATTCAGTACTTC
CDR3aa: CAPPSRAKNIQYF

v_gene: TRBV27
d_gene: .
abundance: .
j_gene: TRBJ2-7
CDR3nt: TGTGCCAGCAGTTTAGGGGGGTCAAGCTACGAGCAGTACTTC
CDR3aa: CASSLGGSSYEQYF

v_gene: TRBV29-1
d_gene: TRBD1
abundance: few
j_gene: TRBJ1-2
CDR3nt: TGCAGCGTTTTTATTTCCAGGGGGCTTCCATACGGTGGCTACACCTTC
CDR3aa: CSVFISRGLPYGGYTF

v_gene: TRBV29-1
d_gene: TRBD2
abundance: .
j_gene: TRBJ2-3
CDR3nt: TGCAGCGTCCAACTAGCGGAAAGCACAGATACGCAGTATTTT
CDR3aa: CSVQLAESTDTQYF

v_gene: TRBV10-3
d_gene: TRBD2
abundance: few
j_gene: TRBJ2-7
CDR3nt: TGTGCCATCACTAGCGGGAGTACTTACGAGCAGTACTTC
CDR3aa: CAITSGSTYEQYF

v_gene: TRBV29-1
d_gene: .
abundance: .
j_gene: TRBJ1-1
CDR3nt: TGCAGCGTTGCCTCCCTCGGTGAAGCTTTCTTT
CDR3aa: CSVASLGEAFF

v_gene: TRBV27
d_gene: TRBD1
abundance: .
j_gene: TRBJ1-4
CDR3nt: TGTGCCAGCCGGGGACAGAGTAATGAAAAACTGTTTTTT
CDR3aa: CASRGQSNEKLFF

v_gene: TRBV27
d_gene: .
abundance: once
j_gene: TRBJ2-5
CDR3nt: TGTGCCAGCAACTTCACAATGACTATCCAGTACTTC
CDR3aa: CASNFTMTIQYF

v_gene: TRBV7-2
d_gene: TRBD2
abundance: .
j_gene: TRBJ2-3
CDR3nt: TGTGCCAGCAGCTCCCTAGCGGGAGGGTGGGCAGATACGCAGTATTTT
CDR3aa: CASSSLAGGWADTQYF

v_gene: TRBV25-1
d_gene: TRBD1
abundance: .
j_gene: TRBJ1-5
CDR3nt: TGTGCCAGCAGTGAGAGGGGGCTTGGCAATCAGCCCCAGCATTTT
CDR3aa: CASSERGLGNQPQHF

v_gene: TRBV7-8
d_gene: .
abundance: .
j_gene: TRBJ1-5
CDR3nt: TGTGCCAGCAGCTCGGGTGATAGCAATCAGCCCCAGCATTTT
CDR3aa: CASSSGDSNQPQHF

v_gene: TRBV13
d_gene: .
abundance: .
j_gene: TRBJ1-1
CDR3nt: TGTGCCAGCAGCCCAGGCCTCACTGAAGCTTTCTTT
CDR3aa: CASSPGLTEAFF

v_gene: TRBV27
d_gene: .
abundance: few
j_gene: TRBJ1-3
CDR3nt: TGTGCCAGCAGCCAAAGGGGCTCTGGAAACACCATATATTTT
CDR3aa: CASSQRGSGNTIYF

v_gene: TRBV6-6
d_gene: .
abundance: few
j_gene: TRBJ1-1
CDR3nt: TGTGCCAGCAGTTACTCGAGGCTCTCCGAAGCTTTCTTT
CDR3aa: CASSYSRLSEAFF

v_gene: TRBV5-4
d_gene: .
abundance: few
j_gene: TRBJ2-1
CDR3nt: TGTGCCAGCAGCGTAGCTAGCACTGAGCAGTTCTTC
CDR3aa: CASSVASTEQFF

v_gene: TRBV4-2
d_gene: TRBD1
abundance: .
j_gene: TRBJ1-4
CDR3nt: TGTGCCAGCAGCCAGCGGGACCGGTTACAGGGGGAGAATGAAAAACTGTTTTTT
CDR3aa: CASSQRDRLQGENEKLFF

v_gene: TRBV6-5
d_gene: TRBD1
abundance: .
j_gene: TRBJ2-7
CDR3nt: TGTGCCAGCAGTTACGGGGGACAGGGGTCTCGCGAGCAGTACTTC
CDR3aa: CASSYGGQGSREQYF

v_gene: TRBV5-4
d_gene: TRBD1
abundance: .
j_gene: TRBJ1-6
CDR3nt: TGTGCCAGCAGCTTGGACAGGGGGGGTTCACCCCTCCACTTT
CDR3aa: CASSLDRGGSPLHF

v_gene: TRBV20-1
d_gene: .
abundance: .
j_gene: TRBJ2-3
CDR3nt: TGCAGTGAGGGGAGCGGGGATACGCAGTATTTT
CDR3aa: CSEGSGDTQYF

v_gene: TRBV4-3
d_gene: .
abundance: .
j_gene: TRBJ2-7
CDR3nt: TGCGCCAGCAGCCCGGAGCCTGGACTGGGTTACGAGCAGTACTTC
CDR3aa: CASSPEPGLGYEQYF

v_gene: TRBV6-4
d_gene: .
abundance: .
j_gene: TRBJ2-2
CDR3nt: TGTGCCAGCAGTGACTCGCGGACCGGGGAGCTGTTTTTT
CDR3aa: CASSDSRTGELFF

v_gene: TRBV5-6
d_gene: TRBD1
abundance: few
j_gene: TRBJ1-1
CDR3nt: TGTGCCAGCAGCTTTCCCGAGTCAGGGGGCTACACTGAAGCTTTCTTT
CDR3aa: CASSFPESGGYTEAFF

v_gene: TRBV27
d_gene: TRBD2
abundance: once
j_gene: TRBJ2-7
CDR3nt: TGTGCCAGCTTTGCTAGCGGGGGGACCTCCTACGAGCAGTACTTC
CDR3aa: CASFASGGTSYEQYF

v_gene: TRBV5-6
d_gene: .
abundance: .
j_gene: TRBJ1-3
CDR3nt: TGTGCCAGCAGCTCGGGCCTCACAGGATTCCACGGAAACACCATATATTTT
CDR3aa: CASSSGLTGFHGNTIYF

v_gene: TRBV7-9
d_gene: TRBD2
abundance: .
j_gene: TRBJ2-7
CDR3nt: TGTGCCAGCAGCTTAGCGTCTAGCGGGGGCTACGAGCAGTACTTC
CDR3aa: CASSLASSGGYEQYF

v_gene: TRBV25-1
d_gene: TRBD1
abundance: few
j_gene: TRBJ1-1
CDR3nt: TGTGCCAGCAGTGAATCTGGCAGGGGGATGAACACTGAAGCTTTCTTT
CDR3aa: CASSESGRGMNTEAFF

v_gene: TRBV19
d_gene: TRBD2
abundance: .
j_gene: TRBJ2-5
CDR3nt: TGTGCCAGTAGTATGCTCGGACTAGCGGGGGGGTACCAAGAGACCCAGTACTTC
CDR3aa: CASSMLGLAGGYQETQYF

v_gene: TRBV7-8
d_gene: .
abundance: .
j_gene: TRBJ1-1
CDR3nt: TGTGCCAGCAGCCTACGATTACAGGGCACCACTGAAGCTTTCTTT
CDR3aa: CASSLRLQGTTEAFF

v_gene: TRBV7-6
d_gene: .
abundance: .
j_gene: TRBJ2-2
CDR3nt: TGTGCCAGCAGCAATAAAGGGGGCACCGGGGAGCTGTTTTTT
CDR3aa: CASSNKGGTGELFF